Detailed here is one T cell receptor (beta chain). Antigen: not known. The sampling schedule covered blood at baseline, cycle 4 day 1, and cycle 7 day 1. The data were taken from a study of OX40 agonist ivuxolimab in advanced cancers. About the study: Partial responses, seen in three patients, involved one hepatocellular carcinoma and two cutaneous melanomas. General study results and limits: Among T cells, CD8+ cells averaged more expanded clones than CD4+ cells.

The protocol was immunoSEQ multiplex PCR, while the TCRdb copy is restricted to in-frame clones and leaves out a portion. The table includes around 27,000 clones, more than 60% detected once. The germline gives CDR1 MNHEY, CDR2 SMNVEV (reference sequence). The CDR3 spans 14 residues. V shed 6 bases and J shed 1 base, with 12 bases lying between them. The source material was CD4+ or CD8+ T cells sorted from blood, sampled in a trial of the OX40 agonist ivuxolimab. The receptor's source is an adult with an advanced solid tumor such as melanoma, head and neck, liver or kidney cancer. The chain links TRBV27 to TRBJ2-5; D unclear. The CDR3 nucleotides read TGTGCCAGCAGCCACAACAACCCCCAAGAGACCCAGTACTTC. The encoded protein is CASSHNNPQETQYF.